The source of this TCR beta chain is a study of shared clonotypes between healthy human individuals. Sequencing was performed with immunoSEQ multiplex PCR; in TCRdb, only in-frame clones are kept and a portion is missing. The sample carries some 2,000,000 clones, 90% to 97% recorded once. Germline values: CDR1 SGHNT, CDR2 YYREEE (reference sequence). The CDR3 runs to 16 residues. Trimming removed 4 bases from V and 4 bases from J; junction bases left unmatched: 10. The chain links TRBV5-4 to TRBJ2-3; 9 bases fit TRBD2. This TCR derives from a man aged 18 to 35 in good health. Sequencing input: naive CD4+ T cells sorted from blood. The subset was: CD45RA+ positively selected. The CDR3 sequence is CASSPAGTSRADTQYF. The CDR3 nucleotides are TGTGCCAGCAGCCCCGCCGGGACTAGCCGCGCAGATACGCAGTATTTT.